These T cell receptor beta chains were read from a single sample in a study of Tregs in tolerant kidney transplant recipients. Produced via immunoSEQ multiplex PCR; TCRdb's table is partial and in-frame only. The sample includes about 64,000 clones, about 90% of them seen just once. This sample comprised CD4+ T cells from blood (PBMCs), obtained 6 months after the transplant. The origin of the receptors is a human patient who received a combined kidney and bone marrow transplant. Some T cells may be the graft donor's. The CDR3 runs from the conserved cysteine through the conserved F or W. Each record gives: D gene, clone size, V gene, J gene, CDR3 DNA, CDR3 protein. D genes are given only for firm matches. The size entry is marked missing in some rows and otherwise reads once, few, many or a size class.

NA	NA	TRBV29-1	TRBJ1-2	TGCAGCGTTGACAGAACTAACTATGGCTACACCTTC	CSVDRTNYGYTF
NA	NA	TRBV15	TRBJ2-5	TGTGCCACCAGCAGACGAGGTGAGACCCAGTACTTC	CATSRRGETQYF
NA	NA	TRBV4-2	TRBJ2-7	TGTGCCAGCAGCCAAGATAGGGCGGGTTCTTACGAGCAGTACTTC	CASSQDRAGSYEQYF
TRBD1	NA	TRBV7-9	TRBJ2-1	TGTGCCAGCGGGACAGGGTTAGGAGATGAGCAGTTCTTC	CASGTGLGDEQFF
TRBD1	NA	TRBV18	TRBJ2-7	TGTGCCAGCTCACCCGACCGGTACAGGGGGCCATACGAGCAGTACTTC	CASSPDRYRGPYEQYF
NA	NA	TRBV11-1	TRBJ2-5	TGTGCCAGCAGCTCTTCAGGGTGGGAAGAGACCCAGTACTTC	CASSSSGWEETQYF
TRBD2	NA	TRBV7-3	TRBJ2-1	TGTGCCAGCAGCTTATCTAGGCGGGGGAACTACAATGAGCAGTTCTTC	CASSLSRRGNYNEQFF
NA	NA	TRBV10-3	TRBJ1-4	TGTGCCATCAGTTCTTCGTCCAGAGAAAAACTGTTTTTT	CAISSSSREKLFF
TRBD2	once	TRBV2	TRBJ2-2	TGTGCCAGCAGTGAGACTAGCGGGAGGGCAGTCGGGGAGCTGTTTTTT	CASSETSGRAVGELFF
NA	NA	TRBV12-5	TRBJ1-5	TGTGCTAGTGGTTTGGTGTTAAGAGGAGGGGGGGATACGCAGCATTTT	CASGLVLRGGGDTQHF
TRBD1	few	TRBV18	TRBJ2-5	TGTGCCAGCTCATACCGGGACAGGGGTCGGGAGACCCAGTACTTC	CASSYRDRGRETQYF
NA	NA	TRBV5-1	TRBJ2-1	TGCGCCAGCAGCTTTAACTACAACAATGAGCAGTTCTTC	CASSFNYNNEQFF
NA	NA	TRBV5-5	TRBJ2-7	TGTGCCAGCAGCTTGGCTCTTTCCGAGCAGTACTTC	CASSLALSEQYF
TRBD1	NA	TRBV29-1	TRBJ1-2	TGCAGCCCCCCCAGGGGGGAACTAGGAGGCTACACCTTC	CSPPRGELGGYTF
NA	NA	TRBV4-2	TRBJ2-5	TGTGCCAGCAGCCAAGTGGCAAGAACCTTAGAGACCCAGTACTTC	CASSQVARTLETQYF
NA	medium-sized	TRBV13	TRBJ1-5	TGTGCCAGCCATGGTGGGGTCGGGGTCCAGCATTTT	CASHGGVGVQHF
TRBD1	NA	TRBV9	TRBJ1-1	TGTGCCAGCAGCCCCGACAGGGTGAACACTGAAGCTTTCTTT	CASSPDRVNTEAFF
NA	once	TRBV27	TRBJ1-5	TGTGCCAGCAGCCCACAGGCTAGCAATCAGCCCCAGCATTTT	CASSPQASNQPQHF
NA	NA	TRBV5-1	TRBJ2-3	TGCGCCAGCAGCTTGAGGCAGGGATCGTCAGATACGCAGTATTTT	CASSLRQGSSDTQYF
TRBD1	NA	TRBV5-6	TRBJ1-5	TGTGCCAGCGGACAGGGGGCGAATCAGCCCCAGCATTTT	CASGQGANQPQHF
NA	few	TRBV10-1	TRBJ2-2	TGCGCCAGAATTGACAGGACTAGTGTCACCGGGGAGCTGTTTTTT	CARIDRTSVTGELFF
NA	NA	TRBV27	TRBJ1-1	TGTGCCAGCAGTTTCTTCGGGGAAGCTTCAAAAGCTTTCTTT	CASSFFGEASKAFF
NA	NA	TRBV18	TRBJ2-1	TGTGCCAGTAAAGGTAGCGGCAAAACAATAACCTACAATGAGCAGTTCTTC	CASKGSGKTITYNEQFF
NA	NA	TRBV11-2	TRBJ2-3	TGTGCCAGCAGCCCCGGCACAGATACGCAGTATTTT	CASSPGTDTQYF
TRBD1	NA	TRBV30	TRBJ1-2	TGTGCCTGGACTCCCCGGGACAGATCTAACTATGGCTACACCTTC	CAWTPRDRSNYGYTF
TRBD2	NA	TRBV28	TRBJ2-1	TGTGCCAGCAACCTTCGACTAGCATACAATGAGCAGTTCTTC	CASNLRLAYNEQFF
NA	NA	TRBV11-3	TRBJ2-3	TGTGCCAGCAGCTTAGTGGAGGATACGCAGTATTTT	CASSLVEDTQYF
NA	NA	TRBV28	TRBJ2-6	TGTGCCAGTACTCCGGCGGGCAACTCTGGGGCCAACGTCCTGACTTTC	CASTPAGNSGANVLTF
NA	NA	TRBV18	TRBJ1-1	TGTGCCAGCTCACCCCTAGGACACTTCGGAGCTTTCTTT	CASSPLGHFGAFF
TRBD1	NA	TRBV4-2	TRBJ2-5	TGTGCCAGCAGCCAAGAAGGGGGCTGGGAGACCCAGTACTTC	CASSQEGGWETQYF
TRBD1	NA	TRBV11-3	TRBJ2-3	TGTGCCAGCAGCCCACGGGACAGGGGGACAGATACGCAGTATTTT	CASSPRDRGTDTQYF
TRBD1	NA	TRBV6-5	TRBJ1-6	TGTGCCAGTGGACAGGGAGTATCACCCCTCCACTTT	CASGQGVSPLHF
TRBD1	NA	TRBV6-6	TRBJ2-5	TGTGCCAGCAACCTGGGACAGGCGAGCGGAGAGACCCAGTACTTC	CASNLGQASGETQYF
TRBD2	NA	TRBV7-3	TRBJ2-1	TGTGCCAGCAGCTTAAATGGCAATAGCGGGGGCCACTACAATGAGCAGTTCTTC	CASSLNGNSGGHYNEQFF
NA	NA	TRBV7-2	TRBJ1-1	TGTGCCAGCAGCTTAGCGGCGGGGAGGACTGAAGCTTTCTTT	CASSLAAGRTEAFF
NA	NA	TRBV29-1	TRBJ2-3	TGCAGCGTTGAAGTCCGGGATGGTGATCCAGATACGCAGTATTTT	CSVEVRDGDPDTQYF
TRBD1	few	TRBV5-6	TRBJ2-7	TGTGCCAGCAGCTTTGACAGGGGGCGGAACGAGCAGTACTTC	CASSFDRGRNEQYF
TRBD1	NA	TRBV5-6	TRBJ1-3	TGTGCCAGCAGGGGGACAGGAATAGACTCTGGAAACACCATATATTTT	CASRGTGIDSGNTIYF
NA	NA	TRBV29-1	TRBJ2-6	TGCAGCGTTCTAGGGGCCAACGTCCTGACTTTC	CSVLGANVLTF
NA	NA	TRBV7-8	TRBJ1-3	TGTGCCAGCAGCTTGGACAGCTTCTCTGGAAACACCATATATTTT	CASSLDSFSGNTIYF
TRBD2	NA	TRBV7-9	TRBJ2-5	TGTGCCAGCAGCTTAGGAACTAGCGGGAGGGCCCTCGAGACCCAGTACTTC	CASSLGTSGRALETQYF